This T cell receptor beta chain derives from a study of preoperative IRX-2 immunotherapy in early breast cancer. Regarding treatment: preoperative locoregional IRX-2 cytokine immunotherapy. Patients received preoperative, locoregional IRX-2 cytokine immunotherapy in a phase Ib study. This CDR3 contains 16 residues. The ends were cut back, 0 bases at V and 0 bases at J, with 7 bases in the middle. The V gene's germline CDR1 is SGHDT and CDR2 YYEEEE. Data came from immunoSEQ multiplex PCR; TCRdb stores just in-frame clones and leaves some out. In the table there are over 55,000 clones, roughly 95% of which are singletons.

The V call is TRBV5-6, the J call TRBJ2-6; tentative D call: TRBD2 (5 bases). Collection of the sample occurred from a patient treated with IRX-2 immunotherapy. The sequence was collected from a human donor with breast cancer. Here the CDR3 DNA reads TGTGCCAGCAGCTTGGGAGGGAACTCTGGGGCCAACGTCCTGACTTTC. Its translation: CASSLGGNSGANVLTF.